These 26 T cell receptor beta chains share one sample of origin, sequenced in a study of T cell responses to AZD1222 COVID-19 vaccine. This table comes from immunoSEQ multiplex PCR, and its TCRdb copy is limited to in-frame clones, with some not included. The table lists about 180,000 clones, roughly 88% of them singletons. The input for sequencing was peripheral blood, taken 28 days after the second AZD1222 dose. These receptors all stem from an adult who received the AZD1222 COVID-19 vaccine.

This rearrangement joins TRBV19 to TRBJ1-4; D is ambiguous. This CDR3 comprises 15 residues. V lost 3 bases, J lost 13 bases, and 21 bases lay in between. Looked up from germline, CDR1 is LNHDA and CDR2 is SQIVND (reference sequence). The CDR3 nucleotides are TGTGCCAGTAGTATTTCAAACAACGCTCGGGATAGACTGTTTTTT. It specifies CASSISNNARDRLFF.

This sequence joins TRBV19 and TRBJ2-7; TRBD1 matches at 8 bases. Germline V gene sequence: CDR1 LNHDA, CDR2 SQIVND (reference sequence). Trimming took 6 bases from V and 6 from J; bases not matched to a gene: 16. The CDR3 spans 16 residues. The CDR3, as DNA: TGTGCCAGTAGAGCTCTCCCGCAGGACAGGGAAGGCGAGCAGTACTTC. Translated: CASRALPQDREGEQYF.

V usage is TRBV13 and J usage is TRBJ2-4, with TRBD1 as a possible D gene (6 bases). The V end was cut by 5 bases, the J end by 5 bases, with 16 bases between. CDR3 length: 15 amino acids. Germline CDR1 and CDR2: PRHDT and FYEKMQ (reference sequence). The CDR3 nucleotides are TGTGCCAGCAGCCCAGGGGCAGGCGACCAAAACATTCAGTACTTC. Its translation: CASSPGAGDQNIQYF. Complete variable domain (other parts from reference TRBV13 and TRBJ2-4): AAGVIQSPRHLIKEKRETATLKCYPIPRHDTVYWYQQGPGQDPQFLISFYEKMQSDKGSIPDRFSAQQFSDYHSELNMSSLELGDSALYFCASSPGAGDQNIQYFGAGTRLSVL.

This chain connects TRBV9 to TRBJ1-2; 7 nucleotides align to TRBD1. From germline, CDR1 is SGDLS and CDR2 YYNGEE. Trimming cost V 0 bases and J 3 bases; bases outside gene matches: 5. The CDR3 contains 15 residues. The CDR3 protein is CASSVEQGKDYGYTF. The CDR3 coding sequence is TGTGCCAGCAGCGTAGAACAGGGGAAGGACTATGGCTACACCTTC.

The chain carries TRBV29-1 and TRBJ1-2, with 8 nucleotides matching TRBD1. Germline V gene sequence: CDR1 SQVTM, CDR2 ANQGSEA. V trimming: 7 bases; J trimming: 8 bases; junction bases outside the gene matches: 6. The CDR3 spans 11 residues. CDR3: CSGADREGYTF. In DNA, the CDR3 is TGCAGCGGAGCGGACAGGGAGGGCTACACCTTC. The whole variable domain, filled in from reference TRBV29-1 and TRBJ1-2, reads SAVISQKPSRDICQRGTSLTIQCQVDSQVTMMFWYRQQPGQSLTLIATANQGSEATYESGFVIDKFPISRPNLTFSTLTVSNMSPEDSSIYLCSGADREGYTFGSGTRLTVV.

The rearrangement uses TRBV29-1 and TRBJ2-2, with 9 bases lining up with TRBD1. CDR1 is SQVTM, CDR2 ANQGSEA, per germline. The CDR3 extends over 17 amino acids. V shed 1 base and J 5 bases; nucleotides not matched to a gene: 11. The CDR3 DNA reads TGCAGCGTTGAAGGGTTCGGGACAGGGACGCGAACCGGGGAGCTGTTTTTT. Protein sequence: CSVEGFGTGTRTGELFF.

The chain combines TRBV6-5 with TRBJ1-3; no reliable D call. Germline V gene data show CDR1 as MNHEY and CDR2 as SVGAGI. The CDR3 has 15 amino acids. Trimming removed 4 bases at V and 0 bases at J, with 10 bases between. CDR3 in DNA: TGTGCCAGCAGTTTAGGAGCCTTCTCTGGAAACACCATATATTTT. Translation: CASSLGAFSGNTIYF.

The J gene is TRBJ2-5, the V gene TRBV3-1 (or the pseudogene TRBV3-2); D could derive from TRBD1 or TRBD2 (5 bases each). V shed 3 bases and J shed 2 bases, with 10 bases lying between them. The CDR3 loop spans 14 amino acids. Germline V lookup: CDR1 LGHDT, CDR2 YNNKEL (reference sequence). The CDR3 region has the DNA TGTGCCAGCAGCCAGACGGGACGGCAAGAGACCCAGTACTTC. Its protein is CASSQTGRQETQYF.

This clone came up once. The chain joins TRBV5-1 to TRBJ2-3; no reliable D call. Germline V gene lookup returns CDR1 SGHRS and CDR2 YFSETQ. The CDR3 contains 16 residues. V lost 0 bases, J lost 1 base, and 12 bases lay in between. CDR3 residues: CASSLVVAEGTDTQYF. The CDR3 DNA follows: TGCGCCAGCAGCTTGGTAGTGGCCGAAGGCACAGATACGCAGTATTTT. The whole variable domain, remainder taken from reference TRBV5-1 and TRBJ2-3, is KAGVTQTPRYLIKTRGQQVTLSCSPISGHRSVSWYQQTPGQGLQFLFEYFSETQRNKGNFPGRFSGRQFSNSRSEMNVSTLELGDSALYLCASSLVVAEGTDTQYFGPGTRLTVL.

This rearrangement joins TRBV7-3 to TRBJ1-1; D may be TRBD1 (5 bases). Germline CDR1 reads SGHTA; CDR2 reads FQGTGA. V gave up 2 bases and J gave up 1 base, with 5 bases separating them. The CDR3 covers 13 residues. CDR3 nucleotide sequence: TGTGCCAGCAGCTTAGGACAGAACACTGAAGCTTTCTTT. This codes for CASSLGQNTEAFF.

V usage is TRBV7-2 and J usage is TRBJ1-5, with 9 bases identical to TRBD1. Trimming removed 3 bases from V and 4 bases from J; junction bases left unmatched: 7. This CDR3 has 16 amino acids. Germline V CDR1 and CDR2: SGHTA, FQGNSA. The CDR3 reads CASSLGGQGINQPQHF. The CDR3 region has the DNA TGTGCCAGCAGCTTGGGGGGACAGGGAATAAATCAGCCCCAGCATTTT.

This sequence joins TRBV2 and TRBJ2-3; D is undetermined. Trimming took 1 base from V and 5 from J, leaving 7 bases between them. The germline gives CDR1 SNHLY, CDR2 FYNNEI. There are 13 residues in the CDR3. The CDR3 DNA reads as TGTGCCAGCAGTGAAGTTCCGGGAGATACGCAGTATTTT. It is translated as CASSEVPGDTQYF.

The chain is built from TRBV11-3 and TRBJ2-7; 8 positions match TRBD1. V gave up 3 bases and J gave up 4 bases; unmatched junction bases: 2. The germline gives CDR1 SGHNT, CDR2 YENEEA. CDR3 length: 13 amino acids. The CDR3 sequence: CASSFRTGYEQYF. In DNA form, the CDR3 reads TGTGCCAGCAGCTTTCGGACAGGGTACGAGCAGTACTTC. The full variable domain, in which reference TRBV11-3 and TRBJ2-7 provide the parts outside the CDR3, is EAGVVQSPRYKIIEKKQPVAFWCNPISGHNTLYWYLQNLGQGPELLIRYENEEAVDDSQLPKDRFSAERLKGVDSTLKIQPAELGDSAVYLCASSFRTGYEQYFGPGTRLTVT.

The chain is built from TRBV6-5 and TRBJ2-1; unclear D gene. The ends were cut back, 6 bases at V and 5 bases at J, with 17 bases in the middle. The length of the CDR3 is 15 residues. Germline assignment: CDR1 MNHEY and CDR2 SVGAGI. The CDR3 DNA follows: TGTGCCAGCAGAAGAACTCCCTACAAGGACAATGAGCAGTTCTTC. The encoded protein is CASRRTPYKDNEQFF.

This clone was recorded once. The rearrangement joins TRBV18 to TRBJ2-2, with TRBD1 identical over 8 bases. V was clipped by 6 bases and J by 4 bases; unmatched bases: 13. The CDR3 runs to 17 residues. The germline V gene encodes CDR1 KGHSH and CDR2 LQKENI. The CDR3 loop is CASSSDRASVGTGELFF. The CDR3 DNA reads TGTGCCAGCTCTTCGGACAGGGCGTCTGTCGGCACCGGGGAGCTGTTTTTT. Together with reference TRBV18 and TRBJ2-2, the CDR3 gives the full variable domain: NAGVMQNPRHLVRRRGQEARLRCSPMKGHSHVYWYRQLPEEGLKFMVYLQKENIIDESGMPKERFSAEFPKEGPSILRIQQVVRGDSAAYFCASSSDRASVGTGELFFGEGSRLTVL.

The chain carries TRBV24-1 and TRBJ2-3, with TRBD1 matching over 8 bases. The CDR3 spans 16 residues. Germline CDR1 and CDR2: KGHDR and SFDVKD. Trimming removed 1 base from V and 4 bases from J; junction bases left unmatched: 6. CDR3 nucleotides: TGTGCCACCAGTGATTTTGGCAGGGGGCGTGCAGATACGCAGTATTTT. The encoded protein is CATSDFGRGRADTQYF.

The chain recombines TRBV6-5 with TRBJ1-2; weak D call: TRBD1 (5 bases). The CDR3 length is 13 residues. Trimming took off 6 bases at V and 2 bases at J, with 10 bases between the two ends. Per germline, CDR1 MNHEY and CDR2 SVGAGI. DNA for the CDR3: TGTGCCAGCAGCCTGACAGCGAACTATGGCTACACCTTC. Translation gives CASSLTANYGYTF.

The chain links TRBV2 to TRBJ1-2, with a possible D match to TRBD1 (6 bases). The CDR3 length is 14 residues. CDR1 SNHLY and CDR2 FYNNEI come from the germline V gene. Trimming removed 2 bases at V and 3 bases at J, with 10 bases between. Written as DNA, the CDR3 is TGTGCCAGCAGTGAAAGGGGGGGGTACTATGGCTACACCTTC. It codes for CASSERGGYYGYTF.

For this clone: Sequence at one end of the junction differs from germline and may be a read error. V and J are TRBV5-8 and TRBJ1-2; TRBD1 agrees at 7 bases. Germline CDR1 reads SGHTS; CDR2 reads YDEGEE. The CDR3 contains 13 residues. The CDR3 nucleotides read TGTGCCAGCAGATTGGCAGGGGGCTATGGCTACACCTTC. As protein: CASRLAGGYGYTF.

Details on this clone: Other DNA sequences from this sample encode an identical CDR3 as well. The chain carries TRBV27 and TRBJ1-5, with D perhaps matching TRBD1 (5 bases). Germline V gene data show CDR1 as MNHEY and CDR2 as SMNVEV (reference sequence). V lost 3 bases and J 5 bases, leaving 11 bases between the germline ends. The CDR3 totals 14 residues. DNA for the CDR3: TGTGCCAGCAGTTTTCGGGGGTCCGATCAGCCCCAGCATTTT. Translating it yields CASSFRGSDQPQHF.

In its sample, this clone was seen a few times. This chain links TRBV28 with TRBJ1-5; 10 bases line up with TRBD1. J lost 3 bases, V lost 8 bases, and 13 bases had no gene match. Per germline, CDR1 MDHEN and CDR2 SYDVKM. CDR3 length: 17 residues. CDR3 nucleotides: TGTGCCAGCCGTCCGGACAGGGGGTTTTTGGACAATCAGCCCCAGCATTTT. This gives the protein CASRPDRGFLDNQPQHF.

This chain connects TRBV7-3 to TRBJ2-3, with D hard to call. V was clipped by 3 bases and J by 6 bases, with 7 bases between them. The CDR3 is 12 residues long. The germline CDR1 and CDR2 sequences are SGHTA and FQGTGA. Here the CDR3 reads CASSFSADTQYF. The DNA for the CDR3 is TGTGCCAGCAGCTTTAGTGCGGATACGCAGTATTTT.

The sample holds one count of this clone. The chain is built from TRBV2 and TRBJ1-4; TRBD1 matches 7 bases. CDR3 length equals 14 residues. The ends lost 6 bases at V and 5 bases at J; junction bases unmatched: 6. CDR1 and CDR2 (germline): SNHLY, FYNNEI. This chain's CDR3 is CASRETGTNEKLFF. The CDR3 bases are TGTGCCAGCAGAGAGACAGGGACGAATGAAAAACTGTTTTTT. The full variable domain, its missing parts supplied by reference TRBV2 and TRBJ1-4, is EPEVTQTPSHQVTQMGQEVILRCVPISNHLYFYWYRQILGQKVEFLVSFYNNEISEKSEIFDDQFSVERPDGSNFTLKIRSTKLEDSAMYFCASRETGTNEKLFFGSGTQLSVL.

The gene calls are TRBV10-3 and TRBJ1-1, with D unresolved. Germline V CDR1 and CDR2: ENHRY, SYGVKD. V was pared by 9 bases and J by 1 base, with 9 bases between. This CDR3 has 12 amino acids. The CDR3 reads CAMKDGNTEAFF. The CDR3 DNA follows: TGTGCCATGAAGGATGGGAACACTGAAGCTTTCTTT.

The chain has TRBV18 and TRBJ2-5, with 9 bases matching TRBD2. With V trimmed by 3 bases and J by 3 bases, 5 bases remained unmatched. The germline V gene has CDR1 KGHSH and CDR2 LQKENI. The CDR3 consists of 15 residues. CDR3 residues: CASSPPASGEETQYF. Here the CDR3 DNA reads TGTGCCAGCTCACCTCCCGCTAGCGGGGAAGAGACCCAGTACTTC.

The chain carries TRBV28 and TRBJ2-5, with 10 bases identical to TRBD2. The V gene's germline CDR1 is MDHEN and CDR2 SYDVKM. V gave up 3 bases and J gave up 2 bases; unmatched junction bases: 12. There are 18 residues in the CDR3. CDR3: CASSFLSGGSYRQETQYF. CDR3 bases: TGTGCCAGCAGTTTCCTTAGCGGGGGGTCATATAGACAAGAGACCCAGTACTTC.